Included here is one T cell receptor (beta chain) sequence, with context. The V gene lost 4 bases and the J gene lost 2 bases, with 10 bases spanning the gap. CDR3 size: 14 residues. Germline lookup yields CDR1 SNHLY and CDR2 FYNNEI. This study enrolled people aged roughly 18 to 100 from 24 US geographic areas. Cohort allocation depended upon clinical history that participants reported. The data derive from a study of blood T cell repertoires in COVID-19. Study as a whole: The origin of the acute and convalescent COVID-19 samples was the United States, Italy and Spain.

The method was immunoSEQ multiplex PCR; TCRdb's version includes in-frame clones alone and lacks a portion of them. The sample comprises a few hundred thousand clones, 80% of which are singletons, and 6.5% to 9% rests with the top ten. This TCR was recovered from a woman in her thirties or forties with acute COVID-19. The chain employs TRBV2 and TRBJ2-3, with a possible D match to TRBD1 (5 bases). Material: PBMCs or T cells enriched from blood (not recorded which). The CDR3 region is CASSGLGVTDTQYF. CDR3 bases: TGTGCCAGCAGTGGGTTAGGGGTCACAGATACGCAGTATTTT.